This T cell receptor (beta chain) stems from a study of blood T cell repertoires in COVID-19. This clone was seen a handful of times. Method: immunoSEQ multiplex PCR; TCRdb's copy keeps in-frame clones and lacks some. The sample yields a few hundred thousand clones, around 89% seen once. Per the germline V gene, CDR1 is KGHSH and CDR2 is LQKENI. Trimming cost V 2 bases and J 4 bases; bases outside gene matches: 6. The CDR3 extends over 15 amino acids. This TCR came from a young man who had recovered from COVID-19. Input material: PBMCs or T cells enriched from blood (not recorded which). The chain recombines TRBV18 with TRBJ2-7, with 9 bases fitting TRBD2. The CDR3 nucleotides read TGTGCCAGCTCACCAGCGGCGGGGGGGCGGTACGAGCAGTACTTC. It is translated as CASSPAAGGRYEQYF.